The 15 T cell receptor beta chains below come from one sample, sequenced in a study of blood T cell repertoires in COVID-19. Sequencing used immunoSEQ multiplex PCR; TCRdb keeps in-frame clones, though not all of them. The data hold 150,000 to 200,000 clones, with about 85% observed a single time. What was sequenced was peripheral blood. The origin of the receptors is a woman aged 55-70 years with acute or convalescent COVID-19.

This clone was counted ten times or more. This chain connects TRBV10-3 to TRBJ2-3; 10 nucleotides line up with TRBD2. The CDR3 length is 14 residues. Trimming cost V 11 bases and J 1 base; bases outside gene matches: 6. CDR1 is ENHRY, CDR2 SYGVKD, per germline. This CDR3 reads CASKGTSGTDTQYF. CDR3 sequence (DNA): TGTGCCTCCAAAGGGACTAGCGGCACAGATACGCAGTATTTT.

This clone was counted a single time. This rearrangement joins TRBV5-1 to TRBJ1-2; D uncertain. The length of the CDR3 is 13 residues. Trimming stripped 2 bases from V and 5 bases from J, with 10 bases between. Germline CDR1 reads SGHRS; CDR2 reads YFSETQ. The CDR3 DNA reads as TGCGCCAGCAGCTTAAGCGGGATTTATGGCTACACCTTC. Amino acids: CASSLSGIYGYTF.

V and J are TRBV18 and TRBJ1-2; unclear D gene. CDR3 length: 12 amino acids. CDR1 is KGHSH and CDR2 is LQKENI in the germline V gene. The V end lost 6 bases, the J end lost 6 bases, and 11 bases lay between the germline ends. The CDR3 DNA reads TGTGCCAGCTCCCCGGGAGATCATGGCTACACCTTC. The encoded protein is CASSPGDHGYTF.

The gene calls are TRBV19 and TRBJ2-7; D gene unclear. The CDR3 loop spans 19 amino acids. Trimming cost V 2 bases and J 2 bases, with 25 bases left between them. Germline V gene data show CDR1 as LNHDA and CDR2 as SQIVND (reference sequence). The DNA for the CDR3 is TGTGCCAGTAGTATAATCCGATACAGAAATTCCACCAGGACCTACGAGCAGTACGTC. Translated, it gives CASSIIRYRNSTRTYEQYV.

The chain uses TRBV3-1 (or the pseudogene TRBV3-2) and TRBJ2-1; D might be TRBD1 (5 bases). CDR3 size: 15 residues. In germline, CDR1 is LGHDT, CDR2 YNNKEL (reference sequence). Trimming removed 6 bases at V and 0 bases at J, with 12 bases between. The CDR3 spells CASSQGSRSYNEQFF. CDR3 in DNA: TGTGCCAGCAGTCAGGGCTCCCGCTCCTACAATGAGCAGTTCTTC.

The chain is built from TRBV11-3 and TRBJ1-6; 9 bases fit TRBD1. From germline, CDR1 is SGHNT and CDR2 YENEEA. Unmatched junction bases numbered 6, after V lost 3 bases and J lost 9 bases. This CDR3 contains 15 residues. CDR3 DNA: TGTGCCAGCAGCTTGAGTACAGGGGGCTCTTCACCCCTCCACTTT. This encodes CASSLSTGGSSPLHF.

CDR3 nucleotides: TGTGCCAGCAGTTACTCGGGGCCGAATCAGCCCCAGCATTTT. It translates to CASSYSGPNQPQHF. V gene TRBV6-6 combines with J gene TRBJ1-5, with D maybe TRBD1 (5 bases). The CDR3 has 14 residues. CDR1 MNHNY and CDR2 SVGAGI come from the germline V gene (reference sequence). V lost 0 bases and J 4 bases, leaving 7 bases between the germline ends.

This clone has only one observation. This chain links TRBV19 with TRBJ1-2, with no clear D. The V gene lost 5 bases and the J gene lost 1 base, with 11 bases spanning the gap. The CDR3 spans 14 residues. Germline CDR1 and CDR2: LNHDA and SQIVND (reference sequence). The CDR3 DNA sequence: TGTGCCAGTAGTGCCCAAACTCGTAACTATGGCTACACCTTC. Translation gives CASSAQTRNYGYTF.

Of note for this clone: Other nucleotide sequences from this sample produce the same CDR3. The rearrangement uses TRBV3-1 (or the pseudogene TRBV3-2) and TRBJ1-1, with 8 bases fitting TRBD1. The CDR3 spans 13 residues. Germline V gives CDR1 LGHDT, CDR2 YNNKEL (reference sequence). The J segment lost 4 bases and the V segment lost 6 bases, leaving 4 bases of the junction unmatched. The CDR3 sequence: CASSLTGGTEAFF. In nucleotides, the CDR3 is TGTGCCAGCAGTCTTACAGGGGGCACTGAAGCTTTCTTT.

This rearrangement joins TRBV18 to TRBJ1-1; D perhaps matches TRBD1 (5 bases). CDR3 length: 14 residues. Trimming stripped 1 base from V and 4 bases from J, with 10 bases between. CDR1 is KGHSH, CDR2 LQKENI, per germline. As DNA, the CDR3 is TGTGCCAGCTCACCACAGGGGTACGGCACTGAAGCTTTCTTT. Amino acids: CASSPQGYGTEAFF.

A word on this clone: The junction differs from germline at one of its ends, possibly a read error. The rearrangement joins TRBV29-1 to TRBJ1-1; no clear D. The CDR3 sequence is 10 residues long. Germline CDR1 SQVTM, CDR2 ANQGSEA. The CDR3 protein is CSVEAGERGF. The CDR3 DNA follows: TGCAGCGTTGAAGCGGGCGAACGAGGGTTT.

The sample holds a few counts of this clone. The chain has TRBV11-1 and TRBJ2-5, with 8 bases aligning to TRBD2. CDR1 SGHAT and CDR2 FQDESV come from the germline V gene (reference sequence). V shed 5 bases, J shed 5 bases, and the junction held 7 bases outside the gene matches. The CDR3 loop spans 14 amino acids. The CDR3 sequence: CASSPRTSWETQYF. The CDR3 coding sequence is TGTGCCAGCAGCCCCAGGACTAGCTGGGAGACCCAGTACTTC.

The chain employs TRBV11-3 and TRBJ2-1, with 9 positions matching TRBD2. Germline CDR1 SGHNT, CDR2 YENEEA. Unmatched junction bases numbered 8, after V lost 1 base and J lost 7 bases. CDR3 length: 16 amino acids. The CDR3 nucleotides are TGTGCCAGCAGCTTAGGTCTGGCTAGCGGGATGAATGAGCAGTTCTTC. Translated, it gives CASSLGLASGMNEQFF.

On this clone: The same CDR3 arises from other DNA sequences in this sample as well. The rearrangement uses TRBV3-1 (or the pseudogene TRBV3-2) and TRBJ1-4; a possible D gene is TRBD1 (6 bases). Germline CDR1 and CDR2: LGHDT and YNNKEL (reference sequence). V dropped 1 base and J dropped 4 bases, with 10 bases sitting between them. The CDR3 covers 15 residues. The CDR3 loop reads CASSQGGQGNEKLFF. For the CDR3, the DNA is TGTGCCAGCAGCCAAGGGGGGCAGGGTAATGAAAAACTGTTTTTT.

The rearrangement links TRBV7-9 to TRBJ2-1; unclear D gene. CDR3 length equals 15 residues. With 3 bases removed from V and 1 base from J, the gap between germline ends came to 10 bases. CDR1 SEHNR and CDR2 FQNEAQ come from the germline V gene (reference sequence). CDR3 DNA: TGTGCCAGCAGCTTGTGGGCGTCTTCCTACAATGAGCAGTTCTTC. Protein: CASSLWASSYNEQFF.